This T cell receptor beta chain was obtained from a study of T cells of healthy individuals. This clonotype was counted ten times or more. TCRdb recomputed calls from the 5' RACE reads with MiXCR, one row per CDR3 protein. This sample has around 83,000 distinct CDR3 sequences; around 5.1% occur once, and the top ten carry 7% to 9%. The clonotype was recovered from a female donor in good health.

CDR3 amino acids: CASSPLAGAYNEQFF. The CDR3 nucleotides are TGTGCCAGCAGCCCACTAGCGGGAGCCTACAATGAGCAGTTCTTC. This chain connects TRBV6-2 or TRBV6-3 to TRBJ2-1, with 11 bases that match TRBD2. The ends lost 6 bases at V and 2 bases at J; junction bases unmatched: 3. CDR1 is MNHEY and CDR2 is SVGEGT in the germline V gene. The CDR3 runs to 15 residues.